The 13 T cell receptor beta chains below all came from one sample that was sequenced in a study of T-cell reconstitution after alpha-beta-depleted transplantation in children. Using unique molecular identifiers, the investigators prepared the TCRbeta library. TCRdb passed the PCR reads through MiXCR, listing each CDR3 protein once. The table lists approximately 400,000 distinct CDR3 sequences, around 9.9% of them singletons. Sequences were derived from PBMCs from the stem cell graft donor, sampled from the stem cell graft. These receptors originate from a human donor who donated a stem cell graft to a child with acute myeloid leukemia.

The rearrangement links TRBV10-3 to TRBJ2-2; a possible D gene is TRBD1 (6 bases). V lost 4 bases, J lost 2 bases, and 8 bases lay in between. The V gene's germline CDR1 is ENHRY and CDR2 SYGVKD. CDR3 length: 14 amino acids. The CDR3 DNA sequence: TGTGCCATCAGTGCCGGGACAAACACCGGGGAGCTGTTTTTT. Its protein product is CAISAGTNTGELFF.

This clonotype occurred a few times. The chain combines TRBV5-1 with TRBJ1-5; D remains ambiguous. Germline loops: CDR1 SGHRS, CDR2 YFSETQ. V was pared by 0 bases and J by 1 base, with 8 bases between. The CDR3 loop spans 15 amino acids. CDR3 in DNA: TGCGCCAGCAGCTTGGGAGGCCAGAGCAATCAGCCCCAGCATTTT. Translated, it gives CASSLGGQSNQPQHF.

The chain has TRBV12-3 or TRBV12-4 and TRBJ2-2; 9 nucleotides line up with TRBD2. With 5 bases clipped from V and 8 bases from J, the junction kept 9 bases outside the gene matches. CDR3 length equals 15 residues. The CDR3 nucleotides read TGTGCCAGCAGTCTTGGGGCGGGAGGGGTTGGGGAGCTGTTTTTT. Protein product: CASSLGAGGVGELFF.

This clonotype was observed at least ten times. The rearrangement joins TRBV7-2 to TRBJ1-4; weak D call: TRBD1 (5 bases). Germline V lookup: CDR1 SGHTA, CDR2 FQGNSA. CDR3 size: 14 residues. V was clipped by 3 bases and J by 3 bases, with 8 bases between them. The CDR3 DNA sequence: TGTGCCAGCAGCTTCATGGGGGCTAATGAAAAACTGTTTTTT. Amino acid sequence: CASSFMGANEKLFF.

The J gene is TRBJ2-5, the V gene TRBV12-3 or TRBV12-4, with D perhaps TRBD1 or TRBD2 (6 bases each). The V end was cut by 10 bases, the J end by 4 bases, with 25 bases between. This CDR3 spans 16 amino acids. CDR3 bases: TGTGCCACGCTCCCGAGGGGGGCAGGGGCTGGAGAGACCCAGTACTTC. Translation gives CATLPRGAGAGETQYF.

This clonotype was counted at least ten times. This chain links TRBV5-1 with TRBJ2-7; D remains ambiguous. The length of the CDR3 is 14 residues. The germline CDR1 and CDR2 sequences are SGHRS and YFSETQ. Here the CDR3 DNA reads TGTGCCAGCAGCTTAGACGGTGGGTCCTACGAGCAGTACGTC. As protein: CASSLDGGSYEQYV.

The V gene is TRBV5-1, the J gene TRBJ1-4; 7 positions agree with TRBD1. CDR1 and CDR2 from the germline V gene are SGHRS and YFSETQ. The length of the CDR3 is 14 residues. V lost 5 bases to trimming and J lost 8 bases; unmatched junction nucleotides: 9. CDR3 bases: TGCGCCAGCAGGGAACAGGGGCTTCGGGAAAAACTGTTTTTT. Its translation: CASREQGLREKLFF.

This chain joins TRBV7-2 and TRBJ2-4, with D uncertain. The CDR3 consists of 12 residues. V was cut by 4 bases and J by 9 bases, with 10 bases left in between. Germline CDR1 reads SGHTA; CDR2 reads FQGNSA. CDR3 sequence reads: CASSSSMTIQYF. The DNA for the CDR3 is TGTGCCAGCAGCTCCTCAATGACCATTCAGTACTTC.

This clonotype has a count of ten or more. The J gene is TRBJ2-5, the V gene TRBV12-3 or TRBV12-4; D gene uncertain. The CDR3 is made up of 13 amino acids. The V gene lost 3 bases and the J gene lost 3 bases, with 8 bases spanning the gap. Here the CDR3 DNA reads TGTGCCAGCAGTTTTGACTTAGAAGAGACCCAGTACTTC. It translates to CASSFDLEETQYF.

This clonotype came up once. With a much larger clone just one base away, this may be a read error. The chain carries TRBV29-1 and TRBJ2-2; the D call may be TRBD1 or TRBD2 (6 bases each). CDR1 is SQVTM, CDR2 ANQGSEA, per germline. The CDR3 is made up of 15 amino acids. CDR3 region: CSAETRGGSTGELFF. The CDR3 DNA reads TGCAGCGCTGAAACTCGAGGGGGGAGCACCGGGGAGCTGTTTTTT.

There are a few counts of this clonotype. CDR3 coding DNA: TGTGCCAGCAGCTTATTTTCAGGATCTGGGGCCAACGTCCTGACTTTC. Residues: CASSLFSGSGANVLTF. The chain employs TRBV7-2 and TRBJ2-6; no clear D gene. Germline assignment: CDR1 SGHTA and CDR2 FQGNSA. The CDR3 is 16 residues long. V was clipped by 2 bases and J by 1 base, with 9 bases between them.

This clonotype was counted many times. CDR3 DNA: TGTGCCAGCAGCCCCGGACAGGGAAGGGCCACCGGGGAGCTGTTTTTT. Its protein product is CASSPGQGRATGELFF. The chain uses TRBV12-3 or TRBV12-4 and TRBJ2-2, with 8 bases identical to TRBD1. The CDR3 length is 16 residues. The ends lost 6 bases at V and 4 bases at J; junction bases unmatched: 10.

This clonotype appeared many times. The rearrangement joins TRBV29-1 to TRBJ1-2; tentatively, D is TRBD1 (5 bases). Deletions cut 4 bases from V and 4 bases from J, with 13 bases between. CDR1 is SQVTM, CDR2 ANQGSEA, per germline. CDR3 size: 13 residues. The CDR3 loop is CSVATDGTYGYTF. The CDR3 nucleotides read TGCAGCGTTGCTACGGACGGGACCTATGGCTACACCTTC.